These T cell receptor beta chains were read from a single sample in a study of T cells in Graves' hyperthyroidism and ophthalmopathy. TCRdb used MiXCR to reprocess the multiplex PCR reads, holding one entry per CDR3 protein. The sample yields a few hundred thousand distinct CDR3 sequences, approximately 15% seen once. The sequencing sample was made of blood. These receptor sequences come from a woman between 40 and 50 years old with Graves' hyperthyroidism that later progressed to Graves' ophthalmopathy. CDR3s include the opening cysteine and the closing phenylalanine or tryptophan. D genes are given only for firm matches. Only some rows state a clone size, as once, few, many or a class for expanded clones.

d_call,v_call,clone_size,cdr3_aa
TRBD2,TRBV28,many,CASRPTPPGLAGQETQYF
.,TRBV12-3/TRBV12-4,many,CASSFIRDTEAFF
.,TRBV20-1,many,CSARHTANTGELFF
.,TRBV12-3/TRBV12-4,many,CASSFYGELFF
TRBD1,TRBV20-1,.,CSARTRQGGNTEAFF
.,TRBV7-2,few,CASSLVDSNQPQHF
TRBD2,TRBV10-3,many,CAISEALGRDENIQYF
.,TRBV7-2,.,CASSLDPSSGNTIYF
.,TRBV2,.,CASQEGLRETQYF
TRBD2,TRBV4-1,once,CASSQDPQGLADTYEQYF
.,TRBV4-1,.,CASSQVQGVDEKLFF
TRBD1,TRBV28,many,CASSARQGYNSPLHF
TRBD2,TRBV2,many,CASRWTGGAYTGELFF
TRBD1,TRBV7-2,many,CASSTQTGGNYNEQFF
TRBD1,TRBV12-3/TRBV12-4,many,CASNNRGQGAINYGYTF
.,TRBV12-3/TRBV12-4,many,CASSLGTVGTGELFF
TRBD1,TRBV10-3,many,CAISENPTGTETQYF
TRBD2,TRBV3-1,many,CASSQASGRMTGELFF
.,TRBV20-1,many,CSARDIWVGVDEQYF
.,TRBV18,many,CASSLNRDPSTDTQYF
.,TRBV30,many,CAWSIGNNEQFF
.,TRBV2,.,CASSEAEVLATQYF
TRBD2,TRBV2,.,CASSWGLAEETQYF
TRBD2,TRBV20-1,many,CSAGGTPGLAEKQETQYF
TRBD2,TRBV4-1,.,CASSHMPGTSGTYNTGELFF
TRBD2,TRBV24-1,.,CATSNSSGSLDTQYF
TRBD1,TRBV19,few,CASSPGTGGSGELFF
.,TRBV20-1,.,CSAGSWTEAFF
TRBD1,TRBV19,.,CASSKDRGYNQPQHF
.,TRBV7-8,many,CASSSLLASYEQYF
.,TRBV12-3/TRBV12-4,.,CASSGFQGARYSPLHF
.,TRBV19,many,CASSIADSGTIETQYF
.,TRBV6-5,many,CASSYRDLSEAFF
.,TRBV11-2,once,CASSSTHGDTQYF
TRBD2,TRBV4-1,.,CASSQAQALAGGYNEQFF
TRBD1,TRBV5-1,many,CASSFTGGVETQYF
TRBD1,TRBV12-3/TRBV12-4,many,CASRGQGPFNEQFF
.,TRBV20-1,many,CSAEGSYEQYF
.,TRBV2,many,CASSGTSRNTIYF
.,TRBV7-9,many,CASSLGTAMNTEAFF
.,TRBV11-2,many,CASRRAGTRSYEQYF
.,TRBV5-4,few,CASSAPPNTGELFF
TRBD2,TRBV11-2,.,CASSFELAGATDTQYF
TRBD1,TRBV30,many,CAWSPNLTGRNTEAFF
.,TRBV6-5,few,CASSYAVTGLNGELFF
TRBD2,TRBV7-9,.,CASSLVASGRAGELFF
TRBD2,TRBV2,many,CASSEVTSEETQYF
.,TRBV10-3,few,CAITAETSTDTQYF
.,TRBV28,many,CASSPVRGLYNSPLHF